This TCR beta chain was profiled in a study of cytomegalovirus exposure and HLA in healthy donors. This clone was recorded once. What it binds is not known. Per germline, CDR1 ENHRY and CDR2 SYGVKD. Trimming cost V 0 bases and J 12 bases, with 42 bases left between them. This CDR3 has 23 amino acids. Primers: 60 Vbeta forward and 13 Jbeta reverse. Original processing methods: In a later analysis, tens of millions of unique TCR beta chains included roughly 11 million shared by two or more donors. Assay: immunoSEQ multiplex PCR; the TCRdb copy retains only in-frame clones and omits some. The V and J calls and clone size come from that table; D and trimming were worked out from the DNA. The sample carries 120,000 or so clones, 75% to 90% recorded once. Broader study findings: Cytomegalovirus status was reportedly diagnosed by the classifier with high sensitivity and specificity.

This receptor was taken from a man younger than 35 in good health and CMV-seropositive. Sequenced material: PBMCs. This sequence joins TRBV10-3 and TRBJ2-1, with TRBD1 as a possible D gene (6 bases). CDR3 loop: CAISESRVDLGQPPNYYNEGQFF. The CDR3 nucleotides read TGTGCCATCAGTGAGTCGAGAGTTGACCTAGGACAGCCCCCCAATTATTACAATGAAGGGCAGTTCTTC.